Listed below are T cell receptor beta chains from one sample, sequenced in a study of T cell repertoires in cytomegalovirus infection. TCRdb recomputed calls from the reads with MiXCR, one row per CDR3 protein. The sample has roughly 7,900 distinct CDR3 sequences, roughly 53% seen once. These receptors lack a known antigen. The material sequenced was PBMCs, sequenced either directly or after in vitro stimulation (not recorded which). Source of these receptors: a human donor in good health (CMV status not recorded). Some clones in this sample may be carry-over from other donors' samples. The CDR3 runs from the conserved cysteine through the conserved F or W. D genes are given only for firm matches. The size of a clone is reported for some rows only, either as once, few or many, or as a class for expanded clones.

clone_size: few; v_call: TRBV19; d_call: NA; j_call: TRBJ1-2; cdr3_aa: CASSIRGRPNGYTF; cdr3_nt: TGTGCCAGTAGTATCAGGGGCCGCCCTAATGGCTACACCTTC
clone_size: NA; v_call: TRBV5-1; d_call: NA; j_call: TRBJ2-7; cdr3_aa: CASSTADRPPYEQYF; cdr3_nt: TGCGCCAGCAGCACCGCGGACAGACCCCCCTACGAGCAGTACTTC
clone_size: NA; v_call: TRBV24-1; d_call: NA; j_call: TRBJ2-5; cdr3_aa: CATSDVPGEETKSF; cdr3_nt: TGTGCCACCAGTGATGTACCAGGGGAAGAGACCAAGTCCTTC
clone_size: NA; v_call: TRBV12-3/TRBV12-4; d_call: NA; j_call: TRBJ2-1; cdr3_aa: CASSSLSLRGGERSYHEQFF; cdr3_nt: TGTGCCAGCAGCTCCCTAAGCCTCCGTGGTGGAGAAAGGTCCTACCATGAGCAGTTCTTC
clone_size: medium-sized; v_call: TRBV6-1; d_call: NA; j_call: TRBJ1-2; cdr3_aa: CASSLHRGGYTF; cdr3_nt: TGTGCCAGCAGTCTCCACCGGGGTGGCTACACCTTC
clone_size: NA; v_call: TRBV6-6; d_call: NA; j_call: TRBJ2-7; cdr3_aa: CASSTFYEQYF; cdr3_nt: TGTGCCAGCAGTACATTCTACGAGCAGTACTTC
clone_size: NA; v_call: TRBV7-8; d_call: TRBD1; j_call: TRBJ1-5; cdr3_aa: CASSFAGTGVVGNQPQHF; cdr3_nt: TGTGCCAGCAGCTTCGCCGGGACAGGGGTTGTCGGCAATCAGCCCCAGCATTTT
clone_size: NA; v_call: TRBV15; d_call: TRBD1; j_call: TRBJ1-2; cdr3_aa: CATSRDQGQNYGYTF; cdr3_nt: TGTGCCACCAGCAGAGATCAGGGACAGAACTATGGCTACACCTTC
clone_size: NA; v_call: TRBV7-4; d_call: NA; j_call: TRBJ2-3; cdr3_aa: CATSAWGGEADTQYF; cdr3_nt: TGTGCCACCTCAGCTTGGGGTGGGGAAGCAGATACGCAGTATTTT
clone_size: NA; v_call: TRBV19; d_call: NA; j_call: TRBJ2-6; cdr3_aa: CASSISGANVLTF; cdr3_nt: TGTGCCAGTAGTATCAGTGGGGCCAACGTCCTGACTTTC
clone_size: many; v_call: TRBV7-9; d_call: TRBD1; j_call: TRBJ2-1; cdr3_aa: CASSRFAGGGIHNEQFF; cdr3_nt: TGTGCCAGCAGCCGATTTGCAGGGGGCGGAATTCACAATGAGCAGTTCTTC
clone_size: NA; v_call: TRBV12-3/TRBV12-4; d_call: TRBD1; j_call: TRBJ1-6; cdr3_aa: CASSLGTGRSPLHF; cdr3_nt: TGTGCCAGCAGTTTAGGGACAGGGCGGTCACCCCTCCACTTT
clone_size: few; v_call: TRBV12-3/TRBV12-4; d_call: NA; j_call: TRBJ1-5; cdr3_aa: CASSYIQGGNQPQHF; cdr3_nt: TGTGCCAGCAGTTACATACAGGGAGGCAATCAGCCCCAGCATTTT
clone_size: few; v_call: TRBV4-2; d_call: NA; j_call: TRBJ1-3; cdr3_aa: CASSRGEGEGGNTIYF; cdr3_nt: TGTGCCAGCAGCCGCGGGGAAGGAGAAGGTGGAAACACCATATATTTT
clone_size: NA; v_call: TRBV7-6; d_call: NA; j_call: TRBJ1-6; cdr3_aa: CASSLETFNSPLHF; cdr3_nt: TGTGCCAGCAGCTTGGAGACATTTAATTCACCCCTCCACTTT
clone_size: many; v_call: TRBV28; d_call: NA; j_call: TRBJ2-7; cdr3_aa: CASRAGPTYEQYF; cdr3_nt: TGTGCCAGCAGGGCGGGTCCAACCTACGAGCAGTACTTC
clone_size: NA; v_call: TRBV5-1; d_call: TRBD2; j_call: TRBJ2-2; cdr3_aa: CASSGGDGNTGELFF; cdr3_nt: TGCGCCAGCAGCGGGGGGGACGGAAACACCGGGGAGCTGTTTTTT
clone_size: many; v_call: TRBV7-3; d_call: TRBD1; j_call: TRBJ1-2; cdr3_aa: CASSEDRGGLGYTF; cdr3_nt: TGTGCCAGCAGCGAGGACAGGGGTGGGCTTGGCTACACCTTC
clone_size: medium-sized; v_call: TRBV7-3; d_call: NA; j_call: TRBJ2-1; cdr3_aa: CASSQGSYNEQFF; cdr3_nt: TGTGCCAGCAGCCAAGGGTCCTACAATGAGCAGTTCTTC
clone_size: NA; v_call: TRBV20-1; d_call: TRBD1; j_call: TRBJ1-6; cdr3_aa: CSARGGGANSPLHF; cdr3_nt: TGCAGTGCTAGAGGAGGGGGCGCGAATTCACCCCTCCACTTT
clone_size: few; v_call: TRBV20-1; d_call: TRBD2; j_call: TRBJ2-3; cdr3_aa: CSARLLGTSGGWDTQYF; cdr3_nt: TGCAGTGCTAGGCTTCTTGGGACTAGCGGGGGGTGGGATACGCAGTATTTT
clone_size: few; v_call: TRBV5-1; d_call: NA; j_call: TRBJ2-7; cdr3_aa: CASSPWGEAYEQYF; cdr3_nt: TGCGCCAGCAGCCCGTGGGGTGAGGCCTACGAGCAGTACTTC
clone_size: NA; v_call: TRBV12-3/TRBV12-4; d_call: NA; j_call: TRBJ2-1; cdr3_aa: CASSSLSLLWGDRSYHEQFF; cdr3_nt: TGTGCCAGCAGCTCCCTAAGCCTCCTTTGGGGAGACAGGTCCTACCATGAGCAGTTCTTC
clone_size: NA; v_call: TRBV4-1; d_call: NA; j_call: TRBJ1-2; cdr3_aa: CAVSQGPREQLYGYPF; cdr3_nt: TGCGCCGTCAGCCAAGGCCCCCGGGAACAGCTCTATGGCTACCCCTTC
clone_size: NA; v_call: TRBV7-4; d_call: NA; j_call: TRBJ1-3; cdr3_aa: CASSLVLNTIYF; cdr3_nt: TGTGCCAGCAGCTTAGTTTTAAACACCATATATTTT
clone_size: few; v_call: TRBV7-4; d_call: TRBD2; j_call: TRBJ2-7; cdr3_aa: CASSFTSGRTSYEQYF; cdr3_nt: TGTGCCAGCAGCTTTACTAGCGGGAGGACCTCCTACGAGCAGTACTTC